This TCR beta chain was identified in a study of CD8+ T cells in alopecia areata. Study information: Twice a day, 5 to 10 mg of oral tofacitinib was administered to treated patients. Percent affected scalp area, the SALT score, rated treated patients' severity.

Reverse transcription of extracted RNA yielded cDNA, which provided the sequencing template. TCRdb keeps only in-frame clones here, not all; method: immunoSEQ multiplex PCR. The table has hundreds of thousands of clones, roughly 60% seen once. Noted treatment: oral pan-JAK inhibitor, 5-10 mg twice daily. The clonotype comes from a human donor with alopecia areata. The source material was CD4+ T cells sorted from blood, sampled at roughly week 53, from a patient treated with tofacitinib.

CDR3 coding DNA: TGTGCCTGGAGTGGGGCCAGAGCCTACGAGCAGTACTTC. This gives the protein CAWSGARAYEQYF. This rearrangement joins TRBV30 to TRBJ2-7; no reliable D call. The ends were cut back, 1 base at V and 2 bases at J, with 9 bases in the middle. Germline V CDR1 and CDR2: GTSNPN, SVGIG (reference sequence). The CDR3 runs to 13 residues.